The rows below give T cell receptor beta chains drawn from one sample of a study of CD8 T cells in Susac syndrome. TCRdb reprocessed the immunoSEQ multiplex PCR reads with MiXCR, giving one entry per CDR3 protein. The sample consists of 100,000 or so distinct CDR3 sequences, 85% to 95% of them appearing once. The material sequenced was CD8+ T cells from PBMCs. The receptors come from a human donor in good health. Both conserved end residues are part of each CDR3. D genes are given only for firm matches. Clone size is shown for a subset of rows, as once, few, many or a class of expanded clone.

v_call,d_call,j_call,clone_size,cdr3_aa,cdr3_nt
TRBV29-1,-,TRBJ1-1,-,CSVGGAGLNTEAFF,TGCAGCGTTGGCGGGGCAGGGCTGAACACTGAAGCTTTCTTT
TRBV7-3,-,TRBJ2-2,-,CASSPDRYTGELFF,TGTGCCAGCAGCCCGGACAGATACACCGGGGAGCTGTTTTTT
TRBV18,TRBD1,TRBJ1-1,few,CASSRDRNTEAFF,TGTGCCAGCTCCCGGGACAGGAACACTGAAGCTTTCTTT
TRBV7-9,-,TRBJ1-1,-,CASSLLRDEAFF,TGTGCCAGCAGCTTATTGCGCGATGAAGCTTTCTTT
TRBV19,-,TRBJ1-1,few,CASSQGRTNTEAFF,TGTGCCAGTAGTCAGGGCAGAACCAACACTGAAGCTTTCTTT
TRBV4-2,-,TRBJ2-5,-,CASSQVRRQARAEETQYF,TGTGCCAGCAGCCAAGTCCGCAGACAGGCCAGAGCCGAAGAGACCCAGTACTTC
TRBV28,-,TRBJ2-1,-,CASSLTRYNEQFF,TGTGCCAGCAGTTTGACCAGGTACAATGAGCAGTTCTTC
TRBV18,-,TRBJ2-7,once,CASSPQNYEQYF,TGTGCCAGCTCACCACAAAACTACGAGCAGTACTTC
TRBV4-2,-,TRBJ1-5,once,CASSQGGGFEHQPQHF,TGTGCCAGCAGCCAAGGGGGGGGCTTTGAGCATCAGCCCCAGCATTTT
TRBV29-1,TRBD1,TRBJ1-1,-,CSGDRVNTEAFF,TGCAGCGGGGACAGGGTGAACACTGAAGCTTTCTTT
TRBV13,-,TRBJ1-5,-,CASSLGTGRHQPQHF,TGTGCCAGCAGCCTTGGGACGGGGAGGCATCAGCCCCAGCATTTT